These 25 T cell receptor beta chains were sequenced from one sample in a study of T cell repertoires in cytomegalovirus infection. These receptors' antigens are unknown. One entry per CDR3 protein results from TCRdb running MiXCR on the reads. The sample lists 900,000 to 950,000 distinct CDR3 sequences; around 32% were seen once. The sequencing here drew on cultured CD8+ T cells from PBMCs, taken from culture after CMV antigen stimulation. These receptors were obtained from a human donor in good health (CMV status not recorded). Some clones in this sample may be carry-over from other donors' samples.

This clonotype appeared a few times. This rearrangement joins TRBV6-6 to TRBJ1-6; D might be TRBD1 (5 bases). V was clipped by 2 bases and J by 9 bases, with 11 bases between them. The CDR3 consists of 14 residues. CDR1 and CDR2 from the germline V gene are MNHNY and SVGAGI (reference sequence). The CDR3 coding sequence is TGTGCCAGCAGTTACGGGGGACGGGGTTCACCCCTCCACTTT. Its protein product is CASSYGGRGSPLHF.

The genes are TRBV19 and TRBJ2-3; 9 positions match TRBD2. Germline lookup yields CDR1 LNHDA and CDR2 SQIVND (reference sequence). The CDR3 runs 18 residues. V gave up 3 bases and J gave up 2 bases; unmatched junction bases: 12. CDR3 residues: CASSMWAGGPEITDTQYF. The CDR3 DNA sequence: TGTGCCAGTAGTATGTGGGCGGGGGGGCCGGAGATCACAGATACGCAGTATTTT. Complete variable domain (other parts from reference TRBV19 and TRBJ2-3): DGGITQSPKYLFRKEGQNVTLSCEQNLNHDAMYWYRQDPGQGLRLIYYSQIVNDFQKGDIAEGYSVSREKKESFPLTVTSAQKNPTAFYLCASSMWAGGPEITDTQYFGPGTRLTVL.

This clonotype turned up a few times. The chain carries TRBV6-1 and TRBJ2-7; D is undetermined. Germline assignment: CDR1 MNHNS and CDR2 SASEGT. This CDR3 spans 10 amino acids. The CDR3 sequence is CASSSNEQYV. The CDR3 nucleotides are TGTGCCAGCAGCTCCAACGAGCAGTACGTC.

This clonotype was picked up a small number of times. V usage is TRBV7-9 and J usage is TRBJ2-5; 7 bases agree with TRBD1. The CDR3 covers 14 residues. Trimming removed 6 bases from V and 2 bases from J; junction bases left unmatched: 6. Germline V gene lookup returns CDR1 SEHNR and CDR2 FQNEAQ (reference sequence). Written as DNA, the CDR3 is TGTGCCAGCAGGCGACCGGGACAGCAAGAGACCCAGTACTTC. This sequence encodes CASRRPGQQETQYF.

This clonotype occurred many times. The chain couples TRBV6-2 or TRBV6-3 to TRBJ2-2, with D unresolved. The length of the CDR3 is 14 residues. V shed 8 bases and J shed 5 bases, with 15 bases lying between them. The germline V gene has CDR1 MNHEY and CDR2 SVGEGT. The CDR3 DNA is TGTGCCAGCCTTGACCGGCTATGGACCGGGGAGCTGTTTTTT. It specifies CASLDRLWTGELFF.

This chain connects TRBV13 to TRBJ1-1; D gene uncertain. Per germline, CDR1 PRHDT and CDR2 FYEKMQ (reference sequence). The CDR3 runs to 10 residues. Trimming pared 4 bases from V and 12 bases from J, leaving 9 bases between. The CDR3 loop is CASSYGVTFF. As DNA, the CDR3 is TGTGCCAGCAGCTACGGGGTGACTTTCTTT. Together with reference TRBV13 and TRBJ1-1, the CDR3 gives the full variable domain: AAGVIQSPRHLIKEKRETATLKCYPIPRHDTVYWYQQGPGQDPQFLISFYEKMQSDKGSIPDRFSAQQFSDYHSELNMSSLELGDSALYFCASSYGVTFFGQGTRLTVV.

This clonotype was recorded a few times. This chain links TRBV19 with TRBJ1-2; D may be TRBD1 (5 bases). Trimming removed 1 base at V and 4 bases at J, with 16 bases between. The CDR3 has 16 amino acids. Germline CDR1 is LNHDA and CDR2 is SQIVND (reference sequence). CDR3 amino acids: CASSIGGGAHSYGYTF. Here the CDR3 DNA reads TGTGCCAGTAGTATAGGAGGTGGGGCTCACTCCTATGGCTACACCTTC.

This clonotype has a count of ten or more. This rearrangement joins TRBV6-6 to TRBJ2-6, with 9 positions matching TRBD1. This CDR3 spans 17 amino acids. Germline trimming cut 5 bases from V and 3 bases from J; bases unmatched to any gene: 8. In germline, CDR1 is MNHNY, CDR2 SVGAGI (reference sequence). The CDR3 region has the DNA TGTGCCAGCAGTACGTTGACAGGGGGAAGTGGGGCCAACGTCCTGACTTTC. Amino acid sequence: CASSTLTGGSGANVLTF.

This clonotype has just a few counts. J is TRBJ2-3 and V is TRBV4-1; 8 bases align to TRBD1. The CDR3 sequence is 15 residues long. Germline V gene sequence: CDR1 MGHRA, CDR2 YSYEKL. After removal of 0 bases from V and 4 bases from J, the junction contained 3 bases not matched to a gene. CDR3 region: CASSQDGTGSDTQYF. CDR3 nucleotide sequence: TGCGCCAGCAGCCAAGATGGGACAGGATCAGATACGCAGTATTTT.

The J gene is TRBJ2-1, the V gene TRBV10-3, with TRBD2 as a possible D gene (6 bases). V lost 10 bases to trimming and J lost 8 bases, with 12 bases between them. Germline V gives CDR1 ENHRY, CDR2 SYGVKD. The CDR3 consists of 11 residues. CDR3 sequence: CATYTGDEQFF. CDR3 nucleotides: TGTGCCACCTACACGGGAGATGAGCAGTTCTTC.

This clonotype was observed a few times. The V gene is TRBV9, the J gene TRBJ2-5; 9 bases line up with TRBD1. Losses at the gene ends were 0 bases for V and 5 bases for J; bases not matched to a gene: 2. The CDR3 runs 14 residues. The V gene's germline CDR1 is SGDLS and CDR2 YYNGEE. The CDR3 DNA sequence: TGTGCCAGCAGCGTAGGGGACAGGGTTGAGACCCAGTACTTC. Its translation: CASSVGDRVETQYF.

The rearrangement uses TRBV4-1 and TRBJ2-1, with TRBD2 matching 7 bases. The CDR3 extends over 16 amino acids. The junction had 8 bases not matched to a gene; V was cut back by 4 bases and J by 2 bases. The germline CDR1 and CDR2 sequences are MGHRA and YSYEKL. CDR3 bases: TGCGCCAGCAGCCTAAGAGCGGGGTCGGCCTACAATGAGCAGTTCTTC. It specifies CASSLRAGSAYNEQFF.

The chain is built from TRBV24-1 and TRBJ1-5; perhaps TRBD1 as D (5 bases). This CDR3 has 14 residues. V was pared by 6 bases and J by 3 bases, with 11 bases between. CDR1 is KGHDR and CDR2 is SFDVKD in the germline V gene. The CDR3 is CATSQTDDNQPQHF. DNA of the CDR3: TGTGCCACCAGTCAGACAGATGACAATCAGCCCCAGCATTTT.

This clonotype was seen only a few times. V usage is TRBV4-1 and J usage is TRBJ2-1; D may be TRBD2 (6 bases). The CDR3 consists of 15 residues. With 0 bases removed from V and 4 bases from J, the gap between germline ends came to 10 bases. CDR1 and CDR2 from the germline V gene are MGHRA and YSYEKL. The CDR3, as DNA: TGCGCCAGCAGCCAAGATCCGGGACTGTACAATGAGCAGTTCTTC. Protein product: CASSQDPGLYNEQFF.

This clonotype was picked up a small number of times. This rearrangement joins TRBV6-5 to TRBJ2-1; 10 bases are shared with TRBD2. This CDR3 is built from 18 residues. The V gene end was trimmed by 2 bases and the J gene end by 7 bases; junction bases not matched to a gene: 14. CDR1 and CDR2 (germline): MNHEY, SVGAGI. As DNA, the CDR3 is TGTGCCAGCAGTTACGCCCGATACCCCAGCGGGGGGGCTAATGAGCAGTTCTTC. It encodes CASSYARYPSGGANEQFF.

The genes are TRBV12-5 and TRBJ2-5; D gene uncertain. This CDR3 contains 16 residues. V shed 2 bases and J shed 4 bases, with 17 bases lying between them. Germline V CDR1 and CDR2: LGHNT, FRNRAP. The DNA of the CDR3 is TGTGCTAGTGGTTTGAATCCCAGGACGGTGCCAGAGACCCAGTACTTC. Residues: CASGLNPRTVPETQYF.

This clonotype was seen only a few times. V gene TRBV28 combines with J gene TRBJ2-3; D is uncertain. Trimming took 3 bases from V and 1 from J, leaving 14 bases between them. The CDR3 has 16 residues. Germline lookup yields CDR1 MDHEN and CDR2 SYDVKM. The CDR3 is CASSLGIRIGTDTQYF. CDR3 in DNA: TGTGCCAGCAGTTTGGGGATTCGGATCGGCACAGATACGCAGTATTTT. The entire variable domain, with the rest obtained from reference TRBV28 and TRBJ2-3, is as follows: DVKVTQSSRYLVKRTGEKVFLECVQDMDHENMFWYRQDPGLGLRLIYFSYDVKMKEKGDIPEGYSVSREKKERFSLILESASTNQTSMYLCASSLGIRIGTDTQYFGPGTRLTVL.

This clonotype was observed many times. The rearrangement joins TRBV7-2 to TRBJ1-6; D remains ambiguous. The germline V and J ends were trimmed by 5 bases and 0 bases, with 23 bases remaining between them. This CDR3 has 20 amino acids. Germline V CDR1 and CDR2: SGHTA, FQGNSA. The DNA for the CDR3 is TGTGCCAGCAGCACCCACCCAATCGGGCAGGACCTCTCCTATAATTCACCCCTCCACTTT. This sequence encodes CASSTHPIGQDLSYNSPLHF.

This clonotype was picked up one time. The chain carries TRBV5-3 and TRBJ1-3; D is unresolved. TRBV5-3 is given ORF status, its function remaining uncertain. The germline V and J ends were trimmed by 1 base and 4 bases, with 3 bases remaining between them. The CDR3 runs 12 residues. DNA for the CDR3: TGTGCCAGAAGCTTGTCCGGAAACACCATATATTTT. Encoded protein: CARSLSGNTIYF.

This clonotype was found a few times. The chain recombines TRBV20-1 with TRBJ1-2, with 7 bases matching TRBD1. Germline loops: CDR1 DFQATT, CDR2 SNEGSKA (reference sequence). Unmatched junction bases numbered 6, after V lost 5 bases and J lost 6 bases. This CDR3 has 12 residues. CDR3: CSALGGAHGYTF. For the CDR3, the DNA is TGCAGTGCTCTAGGGGGCGCGCATGGCTACACCTTC.

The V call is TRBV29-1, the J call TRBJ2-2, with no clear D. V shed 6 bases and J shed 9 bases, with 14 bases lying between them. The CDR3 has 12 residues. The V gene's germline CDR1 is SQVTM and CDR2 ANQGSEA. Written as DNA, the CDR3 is TGCAGCGTCGAGGATGGTGGCTGGGAGCTGTTTTTT. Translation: CSVEDGGWELFF.

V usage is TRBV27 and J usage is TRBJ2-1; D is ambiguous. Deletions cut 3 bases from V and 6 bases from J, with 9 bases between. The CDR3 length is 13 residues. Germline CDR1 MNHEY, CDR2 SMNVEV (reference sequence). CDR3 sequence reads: CASSFSLGNEQFF. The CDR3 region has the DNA TGTGCCAGCAGTTTCAGCCTGGGCAATGAGCAGTTCTTC.

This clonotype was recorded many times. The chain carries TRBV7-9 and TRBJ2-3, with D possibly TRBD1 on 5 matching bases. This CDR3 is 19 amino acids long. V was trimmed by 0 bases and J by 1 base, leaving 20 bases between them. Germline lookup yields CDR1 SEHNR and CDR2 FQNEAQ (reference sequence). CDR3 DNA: TGTGCCAGCAGCTTAGCTGGACAAGGTTCCAGGGTTGGCACAGATACGCAGTATTTT. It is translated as CASSLAGQGSRVGTDTQYF.

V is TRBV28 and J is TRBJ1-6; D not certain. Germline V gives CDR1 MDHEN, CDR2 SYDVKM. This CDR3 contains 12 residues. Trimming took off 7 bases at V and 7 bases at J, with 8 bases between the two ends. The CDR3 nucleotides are TGTGCCAGCAATTTCGGAAATTCACCCCTCCACTTT. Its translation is CASNFGNSPLHF.

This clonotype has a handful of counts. CDR3 loop: CSARGLLGRDSYEQYV. DNA for the CDR3: TGCAGTGCTAGAGGCCTCCTGGGCCGCGACTCCTACGAGCAGTACGTC. J is TRBJ2-7 and V is TRBV20-1; D unresolved. This CDR3 is built from 16 residues. CDR1 DFQATT and CDR2 SNEGSKA come from the germline V gene (reference sequence). V lost 1 base and J 0 bases, leaving 16 bases between the germline ends.